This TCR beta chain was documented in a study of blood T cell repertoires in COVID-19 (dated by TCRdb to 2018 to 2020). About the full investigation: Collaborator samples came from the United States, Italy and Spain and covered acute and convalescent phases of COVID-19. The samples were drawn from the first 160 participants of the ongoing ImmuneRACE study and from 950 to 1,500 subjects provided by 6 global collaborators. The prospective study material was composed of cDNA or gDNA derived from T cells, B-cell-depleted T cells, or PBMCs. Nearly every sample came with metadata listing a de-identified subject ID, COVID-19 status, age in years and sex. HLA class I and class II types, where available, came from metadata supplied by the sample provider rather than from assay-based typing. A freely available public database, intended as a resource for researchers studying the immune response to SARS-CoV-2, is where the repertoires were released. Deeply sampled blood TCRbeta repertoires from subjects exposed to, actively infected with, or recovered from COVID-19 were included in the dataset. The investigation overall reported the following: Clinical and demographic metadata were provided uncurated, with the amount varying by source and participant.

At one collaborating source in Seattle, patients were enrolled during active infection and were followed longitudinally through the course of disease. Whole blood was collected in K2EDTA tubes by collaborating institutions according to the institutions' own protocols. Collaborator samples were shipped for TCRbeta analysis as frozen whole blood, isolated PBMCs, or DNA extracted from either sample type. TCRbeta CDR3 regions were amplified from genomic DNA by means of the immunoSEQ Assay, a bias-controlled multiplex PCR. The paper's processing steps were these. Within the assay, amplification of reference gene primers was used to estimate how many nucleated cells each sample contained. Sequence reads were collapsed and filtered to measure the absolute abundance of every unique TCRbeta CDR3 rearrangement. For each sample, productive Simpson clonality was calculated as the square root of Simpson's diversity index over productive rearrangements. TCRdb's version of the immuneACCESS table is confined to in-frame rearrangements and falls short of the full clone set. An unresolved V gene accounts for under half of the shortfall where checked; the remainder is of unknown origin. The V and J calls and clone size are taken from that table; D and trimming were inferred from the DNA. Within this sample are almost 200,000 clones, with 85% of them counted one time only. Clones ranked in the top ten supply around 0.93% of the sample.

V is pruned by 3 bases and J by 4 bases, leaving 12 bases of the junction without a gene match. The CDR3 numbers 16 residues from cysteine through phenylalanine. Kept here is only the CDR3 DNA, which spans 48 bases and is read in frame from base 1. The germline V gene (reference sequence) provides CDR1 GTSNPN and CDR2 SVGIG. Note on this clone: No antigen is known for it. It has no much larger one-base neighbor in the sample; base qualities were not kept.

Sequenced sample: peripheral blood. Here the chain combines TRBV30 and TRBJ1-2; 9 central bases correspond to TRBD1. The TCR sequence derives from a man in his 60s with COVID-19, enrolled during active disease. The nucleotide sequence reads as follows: TGTGCCTGGAGCCCAAAGGCGGGACAGGGAACCTATGGCTACACCTTC. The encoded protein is CAWSPKAGQGTYGYTF.